The sequence of this TCR beta chain was determined in a study of T cell responses to AZD1222 COVID-19 vaccine. Turning to this clone: The antigen is undetermined.

The CDR3 runs to 12 residues. The V end was cut by 5 bases, the J end by 4 bases, with 7 bases between. CDR1 SNHLY and CDR2 FYNNEI come from the germline V gene. Study-level points and caveats: Close to half of spike-specific TCRs reportedly recognize unmutated variant regions. No day 14 peak samples; only post-peak repertoires were characterized. The sample set comprised mostly white British donors with more females, and clonal diversity was possibly underestimated. Spike-specific TCR breadth rose after two AZD1222 doses, and depth rose as well.

Clones were read by immunoSEQ multiplex PCR, and TCRdb kept only the in-frame ones, dropping some. The sample consists of roughly 80,000 clones, 90% of them appearing once. The sequencing used peripheral blood, collected 28 days after the second AZD1222 dose. The chain joins TRBV2 to TRBJ2-3, with unresolved D. This clonotype originated in an adult who received the AZD1222 COVID-19 vaccine. CDR3 in DNA: TGTGCCAGCAGTAGGGAAGCAGATACGCAGTATTTT. Amino acids: CASSREADTQYF.